This section outlines one T cell receptor beta chain sequence together with its context. This receptor's antigen is unknown. One base away there is no much larger clone; base qualities are not given. The data were obtained in a study of human T cells and chemical hapten exposure (dated by TCRdb to the early 2020s). Looking at the study overall: For sensitization, 2% DPC in acetone was applied to a roughly 2 cm by roughly 2 cm area of upper inner arm skin. Throughout the study period of about 23 weeks, patients also received therapeutic DPC doses to the scalp every week. Patch tests used Finn chambers with 0.01% DPC on the upper back, scored after 6 days by International Contact Dermatitis Research Group standards. Most of the patients in the cohort were female, and the cohort covered alopecia areata with under or over 50% scalp involvement, alopecia totalis and alopecia universalis. Libraries were combined into a pool for sequencing, and differences in TCR yield between samples came mainly from small differences in library volumes within the pool. Peripheral blood TCR repertoire changes were tracked in vivo in alopecia patients during primary and secondary sensitization to the hapten diphenylcyclopropenone (DPC). Blood samples were taken from patients before sensitization (week 0) and then at 2, 6 and about 24 weeks after DPC sensitization. For TCR sequencing, blood came from twenty-nine alopecia patients at anywhere from one to four time points (pre-sensitization, 2, 6 and 24 weeks).

In the paper's terms, the time point label means: patch test 1, 2 weeks after DPC sensitization. Reading the label with the study, this specimen's treatment or condition is: therapeutic diphenylcyclopropenone sensitization with weekly scalp DPC. At every patch-test visit, the blood draw took place before the patch test was put on. Patients were eligible if aged 18 to 70, diagnosed with alopecia and judged suitable for DPC therapy, and pregnant patients were excluded. Total RNA was extracted from unfractionated whole blood collected in Tempus Blood RNA tubes. The research as a whole found: Expanded TCRs formed significantly more large CDR3 similarity clusters than pre-sensitization or healthy control sets, consistent with antigen-driven responses. Because all patients had alopecia, a presumed autoimmune disease, the immune response of the patients might differ from that of healthy individuals. Repeated subsampling changed both the strength of the expansion versus patch-test correlation and the threshold at which the correlation became significant. No change with DPC sensitization was found in the number of TCRs above 1 in 1000 frequency, and no evidence of global repertoire structure alterations was found. Patch test score was positively correlated with the number of PT1 expanded TCRs, with significance at thresholds 8, 16 and 32 but not at 4.

The CDR3, cysteine through phenylalanine, is 18 amino acids long. The DNA shown is the 54-base CDR3, in frame from base 1. Library method: RACE. Instrument on record: NextSeq 500. During library preparation, unique molecular identifiers were attached to individual cDNA molecules so that TCRs could be counted in a quantitative, reproducible way. Each blood RNA sample was used to sequence both TCR alpha and TCR beta chains. The paper's processing steps were these. A median of approximately 96,000 TCRs per sample was observed, with a range of 23,224 to 690,600. V, J and CDR3 annotation of the TCR reads was carried out using the Decombinator software suite. Every sample was subsampled to the same number of TCRs (28,000) for the PS versus PT1 abundance plots. TCRs were defined as expanded if absent before sensitization and observed at least eight times at the 2-week time point. TCRdb ran its own pipeline on the public reads, namely fastp trimming at Q25 and MiXCR clone calling, and kept in-frame beta chains. For every CDR3 protein sequence, its rows merge into one entry that carries the most common genes and DNA. None of the V and J calls come from the authors' own analysis; TCRdb made them. Across this sample there are roughly 70,000 distinct CDR3 sequences, with approximately 9.4% seen only once. 3.3% of the sample rests with the top ten.

The specimen was whole blood, collected in connection with sensitization to the hapten diphenylcyclopropenone (DPC). This clonotype was obtained from a woman aged 35 to 49 with alopecia areata. Some clones in this sample may be carry-over from other donors' samples. This chain is built from TRBV21-1 and TRBJ1-5; TRBD1 is the table's D call, not checked against the DNA. TRBV21-1 is shown as a pseudogene. At the DNA level, the sequence is TGTGCCAGCAGCAAAGGTAGGGACAGGGCCGGCCTGCGTCAGCCCCAGCATTTT. Its amino acids are CASSKGRDRAGLRQPQHF.